This T cell receptor beta chain was captured in a study of patients and donors after allogeneic stem cell transplantation. This clonotype was counted ten times or more. V lost 2 bases to trimming and J lost 3 bases; unmatched junction nucleotides: 3. The CDR3 length is 15 residues. TCRdb called the RT-PCR reads again in MiXCR, with one record for every CDR3 protein. The sample yields 800,000 to 1,000,000 distinct CDR3 sequences, under 20% seen once. The TCR was taken from a human donor who was either an allogeneic HSCT recipient or a stem cell or donor lymphocyte infusion donor (not recorded which). It is not recorded whose cells these are; they may come from a transplant donor. The chain combines TRBV12-3 or TRBV12-4 with TRBJ1-5, with TRBD1 matching 8 bases. Specimen: blood, either unsorted or a sorted T cell fraction (not recorded which). CDR3 nucleotides: TGTGCCAGCAGTTTAAGGGACAGGACCAATCAGCCCCAGCATTTT. Translating it yields CASSLRDRTNQPQHF.